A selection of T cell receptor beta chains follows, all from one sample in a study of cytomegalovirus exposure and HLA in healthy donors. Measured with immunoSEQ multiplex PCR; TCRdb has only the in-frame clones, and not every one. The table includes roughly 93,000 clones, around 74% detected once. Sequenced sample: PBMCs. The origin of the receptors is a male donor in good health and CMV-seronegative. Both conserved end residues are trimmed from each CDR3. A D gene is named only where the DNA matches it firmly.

ASSVGQNNSPLH	12	TRBV9	-
ASQGQGPYEQY	11	TRBV6-6	TRBD1
ASSLSGEIGGGYT	13	TRBV4-3	-
ASSSYRGGWGPAF	13	TRBV27	TRBD1
ASSYLTGGSYNEQF	14	TRBV6-5	TRBD2
ASSLGPRGPNPFHNEQF	17	TRBV7-2	-
ASSARDRLGVLT	12	TRBV7-9	-
AWRITGNTEAF	11	TRBV30	-
ASSSGDQPQH	10	TRBV6-5	-
ASSQPGDRGKQY	12	TRBV28	TRBD1
ASSLHQGLRNEQF	13	TRBV27	-
ANEPGQGCEQY	11	TRBV19	TRBD1
ASTRDWED	8	TRBV6-5	-
ASSFPGMSTEAF	12	TRBV7-9	-
ASSYEGDSTDTQY	13	TRBV6-5	-
ASSEVAIQGFSNQPQH	16	TRBV2	-
SVDITSNEQF	10	TRBV29-1	-
ASSQLAGGPDTQY	13	TRBV4-2	TRBD2
ASSRPGRGREAAGEQY	16	TRBV4-2	TRBD2
ASSIGGGWSQF	11	TRBV19	-
ASSSSGQGNAEAF	13	TRBV28	-
AWSVAGGRGTQY	12	TRBV30	TRBD1
ASSLQAGDTQY	11	TRBV5-8	-
ASSYFSGQGGRKLF	14	TRBV6-5	TRBD1
ASSVTGNTGELF	12	TRBV9	-
ASSPRGFDANTGELF	15	TRBV4-1	-
ASSWEGQGGEAF	12	TRBV7-2	TRBD1
ASSLAGTLNTGELF	14	TRBV5-1	-
ASSQDGTSAISTYNEQF	17	TRBV4-3	TRBD2
ASSPNELSGNTIY	13	TRBV2	-
AIIISGAAYEQY	12	TRBV10-3	-
ASSVDRGYGYT	11	TRBV9	TRBD1
ASRPPGQGVHEQY	13	TRBV2	TRBD1
ASRSGLSHTGELF	13	TRBV7-6	-
ASSFSAREGYGYT	13	TRBV28	-
ASSDLMNTEAF	11	TRBV2	-
ASSSLAGNYNEQF	13	TRBV5-4	TRBD2
ASSYSANTEAF	11	TRBV6-5	-
ASSGKPAGGELF	12	TRBV6-4	-
ASSVQARPIREQY	13	TRBV9	-
ASSLVAGTESEQY	13	TRBV7-2	-
ASSFAGIANYGYT	13	TRBV28	-
AWSSGGGGNQPQH	13	TRBV30	-
ASSIVTGETEAF	12	TRBV19	TRBD1
ASSLAQGSTYNEQF	14	TRBV5-1	-
ASSKDREQPQH	11	TRBV28	-
ASSLDGIGTDTQY	13	TRBV5-1	-